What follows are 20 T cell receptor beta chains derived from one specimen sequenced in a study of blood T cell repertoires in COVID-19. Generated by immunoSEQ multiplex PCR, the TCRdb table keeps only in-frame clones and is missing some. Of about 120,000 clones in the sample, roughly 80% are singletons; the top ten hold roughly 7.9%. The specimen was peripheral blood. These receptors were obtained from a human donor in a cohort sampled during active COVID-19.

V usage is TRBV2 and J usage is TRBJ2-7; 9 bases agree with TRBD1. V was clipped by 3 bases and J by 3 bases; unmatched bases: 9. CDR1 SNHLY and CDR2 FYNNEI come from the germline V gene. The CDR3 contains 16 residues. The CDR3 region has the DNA TGTGCCAGCAGTGAGGCAGAGGACAGGGGACGCTACGAGCAGTACTTC. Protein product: CASSEAEDRGRYEQYF.

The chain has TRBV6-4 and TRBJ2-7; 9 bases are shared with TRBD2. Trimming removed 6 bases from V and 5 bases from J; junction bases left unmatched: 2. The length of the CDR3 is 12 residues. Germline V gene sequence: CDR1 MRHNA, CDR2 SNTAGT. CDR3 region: CASRVAGDEQYF. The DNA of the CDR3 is TGTGCCAGCAGGGTAGCGGGGGACGAGCAGTACTTC.

CDR3 sequence: CASRATGNYGYTF. The CDR3 nucleotides are TGTGCCAGTCGGGCGACAGGGAACTATGGCTACACCTTC. The V and J genes are TRBV2 and TRBJ1-2; 7 bases align to TRBD1. Per the germline V gene, CDR1 is SNHLY and CDR2 is FYNNEI. The trim removed 9 bases at V and 2 bases at J, leaving 6 bases unmatched. CDR3 length: 13 residues. The whole variable domain, remainder taken from reference TRBV2 and TRBJ1-2, is EPEVTQTPSHQVTQMGQEVILRCVPISNHLYFYWYRQILGQKVEFLVSFYNNEISEKSEIFDDQFSVERPDGSNFTLKIRSTKLEDSAMYFCASRATGNYGYTFGSGTRLTVV.

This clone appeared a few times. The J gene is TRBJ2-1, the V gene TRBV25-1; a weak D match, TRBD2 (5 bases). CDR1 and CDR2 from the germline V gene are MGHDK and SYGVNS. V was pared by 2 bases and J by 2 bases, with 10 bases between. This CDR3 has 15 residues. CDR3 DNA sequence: TGTGCCAGCAGTGAAAGACTACCCACCTACAATGAGCAGTTCTTC. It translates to CASSERLPTYNEQFF.

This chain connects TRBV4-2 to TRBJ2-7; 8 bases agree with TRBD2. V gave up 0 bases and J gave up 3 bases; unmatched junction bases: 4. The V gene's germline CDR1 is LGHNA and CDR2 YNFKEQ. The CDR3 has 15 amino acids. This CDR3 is CASSQEGLGNYEQYF. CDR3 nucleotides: TGTGCCAGCAGCCAAGAGGGACTAGGAAACTACGAGCAGTACTTC.

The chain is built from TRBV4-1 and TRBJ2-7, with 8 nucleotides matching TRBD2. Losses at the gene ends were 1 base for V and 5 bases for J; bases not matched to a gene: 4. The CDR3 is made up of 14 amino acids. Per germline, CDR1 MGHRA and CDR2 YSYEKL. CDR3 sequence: CASSQVAGNDEQYF. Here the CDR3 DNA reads TGCGCCAGCAGCCAAGTAGCGGGAAACGACGAGCAGTACTTC.

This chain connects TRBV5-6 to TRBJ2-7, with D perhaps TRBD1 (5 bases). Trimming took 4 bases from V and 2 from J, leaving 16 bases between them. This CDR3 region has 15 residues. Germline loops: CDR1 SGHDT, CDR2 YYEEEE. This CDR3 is CASSPESARAYEQYF. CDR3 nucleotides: TGTGCCAGCAGCCCGGAGAGCGCCAGGGCCTACGAGCAGTACTTC.

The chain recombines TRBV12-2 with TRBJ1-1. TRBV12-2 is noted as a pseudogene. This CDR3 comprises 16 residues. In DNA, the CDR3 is TGTGCAAGTCGCTTCCGACGGACTACCCCTGACACTGAAGCTTTCTTT. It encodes CASRFRRTTPDTEAFF.

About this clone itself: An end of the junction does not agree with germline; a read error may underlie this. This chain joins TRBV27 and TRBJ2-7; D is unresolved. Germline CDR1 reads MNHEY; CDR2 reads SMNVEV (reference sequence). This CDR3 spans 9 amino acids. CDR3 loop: CASRGVHSF. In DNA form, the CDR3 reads TGTGCCAGCAGAGGAGTCCATTCCTTC.

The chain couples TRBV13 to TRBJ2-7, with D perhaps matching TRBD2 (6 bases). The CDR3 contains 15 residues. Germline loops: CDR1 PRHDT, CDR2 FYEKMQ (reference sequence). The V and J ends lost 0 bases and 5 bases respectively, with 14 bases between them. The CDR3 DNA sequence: TGTGCCAGCAGCTTAGGCGGGAGTTTCCGCGACGAGCAGTACTTC. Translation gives CASSLGGSFRDEQYF.

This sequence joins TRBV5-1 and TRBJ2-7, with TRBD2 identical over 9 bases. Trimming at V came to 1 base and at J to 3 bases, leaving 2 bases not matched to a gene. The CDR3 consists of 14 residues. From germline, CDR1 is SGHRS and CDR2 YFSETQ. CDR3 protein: CASSLRSGSYEQYF. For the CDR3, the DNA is TGCGCCAGCAGCTTGCGTAGCGGGAGCTACGAGCAGTACTTC.

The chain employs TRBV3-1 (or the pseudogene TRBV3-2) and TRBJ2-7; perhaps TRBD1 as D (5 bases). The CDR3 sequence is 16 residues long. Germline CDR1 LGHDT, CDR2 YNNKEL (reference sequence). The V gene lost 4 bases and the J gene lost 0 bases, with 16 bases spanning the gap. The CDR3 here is CASSPNYRLSSYEQYF. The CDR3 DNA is TGTGCCAGCAGCCCCAATTACAGGTTGAGCTCCTACGAGCAGTACTTC.

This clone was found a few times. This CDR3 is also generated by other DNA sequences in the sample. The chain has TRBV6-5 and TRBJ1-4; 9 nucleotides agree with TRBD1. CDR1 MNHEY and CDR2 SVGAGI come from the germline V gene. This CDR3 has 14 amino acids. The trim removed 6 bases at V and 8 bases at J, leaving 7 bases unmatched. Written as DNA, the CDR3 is TGTGCCAGCAGCCCAGGACAGGGGTGGGAAAAACTGTTTTTT. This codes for CASSPGQGWEKLFF.

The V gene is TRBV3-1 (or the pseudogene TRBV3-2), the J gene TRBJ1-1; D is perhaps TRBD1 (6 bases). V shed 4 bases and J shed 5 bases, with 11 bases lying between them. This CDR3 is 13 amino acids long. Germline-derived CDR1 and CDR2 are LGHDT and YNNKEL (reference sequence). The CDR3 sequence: CASSPGRGTEAFF. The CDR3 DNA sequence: TGTGCCAGCAGCCCGGGGAGGGGGACTGAAGCTTTCTTT.

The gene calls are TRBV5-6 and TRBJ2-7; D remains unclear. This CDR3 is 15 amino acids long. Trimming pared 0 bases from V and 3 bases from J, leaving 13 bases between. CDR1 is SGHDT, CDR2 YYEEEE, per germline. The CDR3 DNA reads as TGTGCCAGCAGCTTGGACGGTTATAGTTACTACGAGCAGTACTTC. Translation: CASSLDGYSYYEQYF. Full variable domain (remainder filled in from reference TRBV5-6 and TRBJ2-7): DAGVTQSPTHLIKTRGQQVTLRCSPKSGHDTVSWYQQALGQGPQFIFQYYEEEERQRGNFPDRFSGHQFPNYSSELNVNALLLGDSALYLCASSLDGYSYYEQYFGPGTRLTVT.

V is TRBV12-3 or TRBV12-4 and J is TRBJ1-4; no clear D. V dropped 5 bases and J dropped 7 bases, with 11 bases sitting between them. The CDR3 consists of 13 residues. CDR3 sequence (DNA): TGTGCCAGCAGTCCACTCTCCGGTGAAAAACTGTTTTTT. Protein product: CASSPLSGEKLFF.

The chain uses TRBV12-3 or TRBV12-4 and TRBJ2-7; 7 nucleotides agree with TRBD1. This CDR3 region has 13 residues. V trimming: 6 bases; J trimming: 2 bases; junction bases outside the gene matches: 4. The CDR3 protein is CASSTGQPYEQYF. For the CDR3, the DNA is TGTGCCAGCAGCACGGGACAGCCCTACGAGCAGTACTTC.

DNA for the CDR3: TGTGCCAGCAGCTTGGTCGGCAGGGATGGAAAAAACTATGGCTACACCTTC. Protein sequence: CASSLVGRDGKNYGYTF. The J gene is TRBJ1-2, the V gene TRBV5-4; D may be TRBD1 (5 bases). V was cut by 0 bases and J by 2 bases, with 17 bases left in between. From germline, CDR1 is SGHNT and CDR2 YYREEE (reference sequence). The CDR3 contains 17 residues.

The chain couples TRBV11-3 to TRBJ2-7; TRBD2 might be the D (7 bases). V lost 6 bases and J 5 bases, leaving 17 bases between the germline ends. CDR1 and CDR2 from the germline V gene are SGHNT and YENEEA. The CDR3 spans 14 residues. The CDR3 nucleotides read TGTGCCAGCAGTGAAGGCCCGGGGGGCGACGAGCAGTACTTC. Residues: CASSEGPGGDEQYF.

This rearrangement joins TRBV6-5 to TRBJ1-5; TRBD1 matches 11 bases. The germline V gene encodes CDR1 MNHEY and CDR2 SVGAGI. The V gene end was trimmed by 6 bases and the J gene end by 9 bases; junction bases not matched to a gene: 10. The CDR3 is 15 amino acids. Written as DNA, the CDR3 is TGTGCCAGCAGGGAGGTCGGGACAGGGGGTTGGCCCCAGCATTTT. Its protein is CASREVGTGGWPQHF.